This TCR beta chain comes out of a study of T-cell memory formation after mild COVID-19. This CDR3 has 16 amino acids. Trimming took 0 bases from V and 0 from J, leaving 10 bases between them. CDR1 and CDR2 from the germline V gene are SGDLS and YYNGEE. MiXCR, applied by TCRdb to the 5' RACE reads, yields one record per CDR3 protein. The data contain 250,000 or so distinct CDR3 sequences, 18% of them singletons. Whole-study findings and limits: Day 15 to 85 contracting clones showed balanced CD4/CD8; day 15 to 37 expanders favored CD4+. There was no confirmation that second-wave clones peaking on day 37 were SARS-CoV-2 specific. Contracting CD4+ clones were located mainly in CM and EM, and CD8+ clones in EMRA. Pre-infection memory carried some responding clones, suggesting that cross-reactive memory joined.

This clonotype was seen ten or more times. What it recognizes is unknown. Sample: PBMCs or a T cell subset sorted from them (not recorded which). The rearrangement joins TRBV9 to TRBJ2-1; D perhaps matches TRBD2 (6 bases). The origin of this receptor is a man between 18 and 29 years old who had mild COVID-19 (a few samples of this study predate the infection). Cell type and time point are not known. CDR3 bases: TGTGCCAGCAGCGTAGATGGGGGGAGCTCCTACAATGAGCAGTTCTTC. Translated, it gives CASSVDGGSSYNEQFF.